The subject of this entry is one T cell receptor beta chain. Its cognate antigen is unknown. The sample is drawn from a study of T cell responses to AZD1222 COVID-19 vaccine. Turning to the study itself: Pooling covered second doses at about 4 or about 12 weeks. General study findings and limits: Possibly, clonal diversity was underestimated; donors were largely white British and included more females. Every sample of the repertoires postdated the peak T cell response.

Only in-frame clones appear in the TCRdb table, and some are missing; sequencing was by immunoSEQ multiplex PCR. The sample lists about 92,000 clones; more than 75% were seen once. Per the germline V gene, CDR1 is SEHNR and CDR2 is FQNEAQ (reference sequence). The V segment lost 3 bases and the J segment 10 bases; nucleotides outside the gene matches: 11. This CDR3 is built from 15 residues. This chain links TRBV7-9 with TRBJ1-3; TRBD1 agrees at 8 bases. This sample comprised peripheral blood, obtained on day 0 of AZD1222 vaccination. This receptor was identified in an adult in good health. The chain's CDR3 is CASSFGQGNPGTIYF. CDR3 nucleotide sequence: TGTGCCAGCAGCTTTGGACAGGGTAATCCAGGTACCATATATTTT.